This T cell receptor (beta chain) was sequenced in a study of T cell clonotyping in hematopoietic cell transplantation. Broader study findings: Cells were unsorted, so CD4 and CD8 contributions were not separated. After transplant, recipient diversity fell while pathologically expanded clonotypes grew through day 180.

The repertoire was sequenced with immunoSEQ multiplex PCR; TCRdb's copy has only in-frame clones and lacks some. Of 35,000 to 50,000 clones in the sample, about 95% were seen once. As to this clone: Its antigen is undetermined.

The CDR3 extends over 15 amino acids. Per germline, CDR1 MNHEY and CDR2 SMNVEV (reference sequence). V trimming: 4 bases; J trimming: 3 bases; junction bases outside the gene matches: 6. The V gene is TRBV27, the J gene TRBJ1-5; 7 bases are a match to TRBD1. The clonotype comes from a man aged 25-45 years in good health. Some clones in this sample may be carry-over from other donors' samples. Sequences were obtained from peripheral blood mononuclear cells. The chain's CDR3 is CASSSTGAFNQPQHF. CDR3 nucleotides: TGTGCCAGCAGTTCTACAGGGGCCTTCAATCAGCCCCAGCATTTT.